The next 27 T cell receptor beta chains were all read from a single sample in a study of cytomegalovirus exposure and HLA in healthy donors. The primer mix had 60 Vbeta and 13 Jbeta primers. Sequencing used immunoSEQ multiplex PCR; TCRdb keeps in-frame clones, though not all of them. This sample has some 130,000 clones; approximately 77% occur once, and the top ten carry roughly 2%. Sequencing input: PBMCs. Every receptor here comes from a man aged 30 to 39 in good health and CMV-seronegative.

The V gene is TRBV5-6, the J gene TRBJ2-1; 7 bases line up with TRBD1. Germline V gene data show CDR1 as SGHDT and CDR2 as YYEEEE. Trimming at V came to 5 bases and at J to 0 bases, leaving 8 bases not matched to a gene. This CDR3 has 16 residues. The CDR3: CASSTPGQFSYNEQFF. CDR3 nucleotides: TGTGCCAGCAGTACGCCGGGACAGTTCTCCTACAATGAGCAGTTCTTC.

The chain employs TRBV9 and TRBJ2-2; D possibly corresponds to TRBD2 (5 bases). The CDR3 is made up of 15 amino acids. The germline V gene has CDR1 SGDLS and CDR2 YYNGEE. V gave up 2 bases and J gave up 3 bases, with 11 bases separating them. The CDR3 loop is CASSVTPEDTGELFF. DNA of the CDR3: TGTGCCAGCAGCGTGACCCCGGAGGACACCGGGGAGCTGTTTTTT.

V is TRBV4-1 and J is TRBJ2-7; D gene unclear. The V end was cut by 1 base, the J end by 0 bases, with 4 bases between. This CDR3 contains 13 residues. Per the germline V gene, CDR1 is MGHRA and CDR2 is YSYEKL. The CDR3 DNA sequence: TGCGCCAGCAGCCAAGGACACTCCTACGAGCAGTACTTC. Translated, it gives CASSQGHSYEQYF.

V gene TRBV6-5 combines with J gene TRBJ2-3, with 7 positions matching TRBD1. Germline V gene data show CDR1 as MNHEY and CDR2 as SVGAGI. Trimming at V came to 5 bases and at J to 5 bases, leaving 1 base not matched to a gene. This CDR3 has 12 residues. The CDR3 spells CASSRQGDTQYF. The CDR3 DNA is TGTGCCAGCAGTCGACAGGGAGATACGCAGTATTTT.

This clone has only one observation. The chain joins TRBV29-1 to TRBJ2-1; 8 bases fit TRBD2. This CDR3 contains 13 residues. CDR1 and CDR2 (germline): SQVTM, ANQGSEA. V shed 5 bases, J shed 11 bases, and the junction held 11 bases outside the gene matches. CDR3 protein: CSVTSGSPLKQFF. The CDR3 region has the DNA TGCAGCGTTACCAGCGGGAGTCCTCTAAAGCAGTTCTTC.

The rearrangement links TRBV5-6 to TRBJ2-3; TRBD2 is a possible D gene (6 bases). Germline lookup yields CDR1 SGHDT and CDR2 YYEEEE. V was shortened by 4 bases and J by 2 bases, with 14 bases between the two germline ends. This CDR3 has 15 residues. The CDR3 DNA is TGTGCCAGCAGCCGTAGGGACTTGCTCACAGATACGCAGTATTTT. Its translation is CASSRRDLLTDTQYF.

This clone appeared a few times. The CDR3 sequence: CASSLGLAANNEQFF. CDR3 bases: TGTGCCAGCAGCTTAGGGCTAGCGGCAAACAATGAGCAGTTCTTC. The rearrangement joins TRBV7-9 to TRBJ2-1; 7 nucleotides align to TRBD2. The CDR3 has 15 residues. V trimming: 1 base; J trimming: 5 bases; junction bases outside the gene matches: 5. The germline gives CDR1 SEHNR, CDR2 FQNEAQ (reference sequence).

V usage is TRBV5-1 and J usage is TRBJ2-5; weak D call: TRBD1 (5 bases). The CDR3 contains 13 residues. Trimming removed 2 bases from V and 5 bases from J, with 10 bases in between. Germline values: CDR1 SGHRS, CDR2 YFSETQ. The CDR3 sequence: CASSFPRAETQYF. The CDR3 DNA sequence: TGCGCCAGCAGCTTTCCCAGGGCGGAGACCCAGTACTTC. The complete variable domain, with remaining parts taken from reference TRBV5-1 and TRBJ2-5, reads KAGVTQTPRYLIKTRGQQVTLSCSPISGHRSVSWYQQTPGQGLQFLFEYFSETQRNKGNFPGRFSGRQFSNSRSEMNVSTLELGDSALYLCASSFPRAETQYFGPGTRLLVL.

This clone was seen a handful of times. This chain uses TRBV4-1 with TRBJ2-1, with 7 bases that match TRBD2. The V gene end was trimmed by 4 bases and the J gene end by 9 bases; junction bases not matched to a gene: 6. The germline gives CDR1 MGHRA, CDR2 YSYEKL. CDR3 length: 13 residues. CDR3 residues: CASSRPKRGEQFF. CDR3 bases: TGCGCCAGCAGCCGCCCAAAGCGGGGTGAGCAGTTCTTC.

The chain recombines TRBV9 with TRBJ2-5, with 7 bases matching TRBD2. This CDR3 is 13 amino acids long. The germline V gene encodes CDR1 SGDLS and CDR2 YYNGEE. V lost 4 bases to trimming and J lost 5 bases; unmatched junction nucleotides: 5. The CDR3 loop is CASSPRLAETQYF. CDR3 bases: TGTGCCAGCAGCCCCCGACTAGCTGAGACCCAGTACTTC.

CDR3 sequence: CASRKAGVWNEQFF. The CDR3 DNA sequence: TGTGCCAGTAGAAAAGCGGGAGTGTGGAATGAGCAGTTCTTC. This rearrangement joins TRBV19 to TRBJ2-1, with 8 bases that match TRBD2. This CDR3 is built from 14 residues. CDR1 is LNHDA, CDR2 SQIVND, per germline (reference sequence). Trimming took 6 bases from V and 7 from J; bases not matched to a gene: 8.

This clone was detected once. DNA of the CDR3: TGCGCCAGCAGCTTGGCGACTAGCGGGAGGGGGGAGACCCAGTACTTC. Translating it yields CASSLATSGRGETQYF. The J gene is TRBJ2-5, the V gene TRBV5-1; 14 bases fit TRBD2. V lost 0 bases to trimming and J lost 5 bases; unmatched junction nucleotides: 3. The CDR3 contains 16 residues. The germline CDR1 and CDR2 sequences are SGHRS and YFSETQ.

The V gene is TRBV2, the J gene TRBJ2-1, with 11 bases fitting TRBD2. The CDR3 length is 16 residues. CDR1 is SNHLY, CDR2 FYNNEI, per germline. The junction had 4 bases not matched to a gene; V was cut back by 2 bases and J by 4 bases. The CDR3 DNA sequence: TGTGCCAGCAGTGAAACACTAGCGGGAGCTTACAATGAGCAGTTCTTC. Its protein is CASSETLAGAYNEQFF.

This chain joins TRBV25-1 and TRBJ2-7; 7 bases agree with TRBD1. The CDR3 has 14 amino acids. Trimming removed 7 bases from V and 5 bases from J; junction bases left unmatched: 11. The germline V gene has CDR1 MGHDK and CDR2 SYGVNS. The CDR3 region is CASNKGQRGNEQYF. CDR3 DNA: TGTGCCAGCAATAAGGGACAGCGTGGCAACGAGCAGTACTTC.

The V gene is TRBV30, the J gene TRBJ2-3; D is undetermined. CDR3 size: 12 residues. Deletions cut 3 bases from V and 5 bases from J, with 9 bases between. The V gene's germline CDR1 is GTSNPN and CDR2 SVGIG (reference sequence). CDR3 sequence reads: CAWRADRDTQYF. The CDR3 DNA reads as TGTGCCTGGAGAGCCGATAGAGATACGCAGTATTTT.

The V and J genes are TRBV13 and TRBJ2-4; a weak D match, TRBD1 (5 bases). The V and J ends lost 8 bases and 0 bases respectively, with 8 bases between them. The CDR3 consists of 13 residues. Germline V gives CDR1 PRHDT, CDR2 FYEKMQ (reference sequence). In DNA form, the CDR3 reads TGTGCCAGCGGAGACAGAGCCAAAAACATTCAGTACTTC. It specifies CASGDRAKNIQYF.

The chain combines TRBV7-8 with TRBJ2-2; 7 bases agree with TRBD1. From germline, CDR1 is SGHVS and CDR2 FQNEAQ. J was trimmed by 5 bases and V by 5 bases; bases with no gene match: 8. The CDR3 consists of 15 residues. CDR3 sequence: CASSTRQGWTGELFF. DNA for the CDR3: TGTGCCAGCAGCACCCGACAGGGTTGGACCGGGGAGCTGTTTTTT. The full variable domain, in which reference TRBV7-8 and TRBJ2-2 provide the parts outside the CDR3, is GAGVSQSPRYKVAKRGQDVALRCDPISGHVSLFWYQQALGQGPEFLTYFQNEAQLDKSGLPSDRFFAERPEGSVSTLKIQRTQQEDSAVYLCASSTRQGWTGELFFGEGSRLTVL.

This clone was detected only once. CDR3 sequence (DNA): TGTGCCAGCAGTTCCGGGACAGGGAGGGAAGCTTTCTTT. Translated, it gives CASSSGTGREAFF. The chain employs TRBV6-6 and TRBJ1-1; TRBD1 matches at 9 bases. CDR3 length: 13 amino acids. The junction had 5 bases not matched to a gene; V was cut back by 4 bases and J by 8 bases. Germline V gene data show CDR1 as MNHNY and CDR2 as SVGAGI (reference sequence).

In its sample, this clone was seen once. The genes are TRBV2 and TRBJ2-1; a weak D match, TRBD1 (6 bases). The germline V gene encodes CDR1 SNHLY and CDR2 FYNNEI. V lost 6 bases and J 8 bases, leaving 14 bases between the germline ends. This CDR3 has 13 amino acids. For the CDR3, the DNA is TGTGCCAGCAGGGCGACAGGAGGTGATGAGCAGTTCTTC. Amino acid sequence: CASRATGGDEQFF.

The chain is built from TRBV5-8 and TRBJ2-1; TRBD2 might be the D (7 bases). The CDR3 contains 17 residues. CDR1 and CDR2 (germline): SGHTS, YDEGEE. V gave up 10 bases and J gave up 7 bases, with 30 bases separating them. CDR3 sequence reads: CALGGGGRGVWRNEQFF. For the CDR3, the DNA is TGTGCCCTCGGGGGAGGGGGGCGCGGAGTTTGGAGAAATGAGCAGTTCTTC.

The gene calls are TRBV19 and TRBJ2-7; 8 bases are a match to TRBD1. The CDR3 is 13 amino acids. Germline V CDR1 and CDR2: LNHDA, SQIVND (reference sequence). The V segment lost 4 bases and the J segment 2 bases; nucleotides outside the gene matches: 1. CDR3 loop: CASSRDRTYEQYF. The DNA of the CDR3 is TGTGCCAGTAGTAGGGACAGGACCTACGAGCAGTACTTC.

The chain uses TRBV18 and TRBJ2-6; maybe TRBD2 (5 bases). The CDR3 has 14 residues. The germline V gene has CDR1 KGHSH and CDR2 LQKENI. V lost 3 bases, J lost 2 bases, and 5 bases lay in between. CDR3 protein: CASSPGAGANVLTF. The CDR3 coding sequence is TGTGCCAGCTCACCCGGGGCTGGGGCCAACGTCCTGACTTTC.

The chain recombines TRBV6-4 with TRBJ2-2; TRBD2 might be the D (6 bases). Germline V CDR1 and CDR2: MRHNA, SNTAGT. The V end lost 2 bases, the J end lost 3 bases, and 13 bases lay between the germline ends. The CDR3 runs 16 residues. CDR3 loop: CASSDGASEHTGELFF. The CDR3 DNA reads TGTGCCAGCAGTGACGGGGCTAGCGAGCACACCGGGGAGCTGTTTTTT.

This clone was counted only a few times. The rearrangement links TRBV13 to TRBJ2-5, with 10 positions matching TRBD2. There are 16 residues in the CDR3. The V gene's germline CDR1 is PRHDT and CDR2 FYEKMQ (reference sequence). V was pared by 1 base and J by 5 bases, with 7 bases of the junction left unmatched. The CDR3 is CASSLEASGRGETQYF. The DNA of the CDR3 is TGTGCCAGCAGCTTAGAGGCTAGCGGGAGAGGTGAGACCCAGTACTTC.

The chain uses TRBV9 and TRBJ2-1; weak D call: TRBD1 (6 bases). CDR1 is SGDLS and CDR2 is YYNGEE in the germline V gene. V dropped 3 bases and J dropped 0 bases, with 13 bases sitting between them. This CDR3 has 16 amino acids. CDR3 in amino acids: CASSADRTSSYNEQFF. The CDR3 nucleotides read TGTGCCAGCAGCGCCGACAGGACGAGCTCCTACAATGAGCAGTTCTTC.

This clone was counted only a few times. V and J are TRBV6-6 and TRBJ1-4; possible D gene TRBD1, 6 bases. The V gene lost 5 bases and the J gene lost 2 bases, with 9 bases spanning the gap. The CDR3 runs 14 residues. Germline values: CDR1 MNHNY, CDR2 SVGAGI (reference sequence). The DNA for the CDR3 is TGTGCCAGCAGTCGGACAGAGACTAATGAAAAACTGTTTTTT. This gives the protein CASSRTETNEKLFF.

V and J are TRBV30 and TRBJ1-5; 8 bases line up with TRBD1. The CDR3 spans 13 residues. Germline trimming cut 4 bases from V and 6 bases from J; bases unmatched to any gene: 5. Germline CDR1 is GTSNPN and CDR2 is SVGIG (reference sequence). CDR3 coding DNA: TGTGCCTGGACGCAGGGGGCGGGTCAGCCCCAGCATTTT. Protein sequence: CAWTQGAGQPQHF.